Shown below are 9 T cell receptor beta chains from a single sample sequenced in a study of blood T cells in healthy people across ages. Alongside a J-beta primer mix, a sample-barcoded 5' primer served in a second PCR lasting roughly 7 to 12 cycles. TCRdb redid the calling of the 5' RACE reads with MiXCR, one entry per CDR3 protein. This table holds about 640,000 distinct CDR3 sequences, roughly 58% found once. Input material: blood. The receptors here all came from a man aged 55 to 70 in good health.

This chain joins TRBV6-1 and TRBJ1-1; D call uncertain. The V gene lost 6 bases and the J gene lost 0 bases, with 8 bases spanning the gap. The CDR3 has 13 amino acids. Germline loops: CDR1 MNHNS, CDR2 SASEGT. Here the CDR3 reads CASSDIVNTEAFF. The CDR3 DNA reads as TGTGCCAGCAGCGATATAGTGAACACTGAAGCTTTCTTT.

V and J are TRBV6-1 and TRBJ2-7; D is perhaps TRBD1 or TRBD2 (5 bases each). Trimming left V 11 bases short and J 1 base short, with 15 bases between. This CDR3 has 13 residues. CDR1 is MNHNS and CDR2 is SASEGT in the germline V gene. CDR3: CALRGSRSYEQYF. CDR3 coding DNA: TGTGCCCTACGGGGCAGCCGATCCTACGAGCAGTACTTC.

This rearrangement joins TRBV9 to TRBJ1-1, with TRBD1 matching over 7 bases. Germline V gives CDR1 SGDLS, CDR2 YYNGEE. This CDR3 contains 16 residues. V gave up 3 bases and J gave up 6 bases; unmatched junction bases: 14. The CDR3 DNA follows: TGTGCCAGCAGCGATTATGGGACAGCCACAACTCCTGAAGCTTTCTTT. It translates to CASSDYGTATTPEAFF.

The sample holds one count of this clonotype. This chain links TRBV7-2 with TRBJ2-2, with a weak D call TRBD1 (6 bases). CDR1 and CDR2 (germline): SGHTA, FQGNSA. The CDR3 is 16 amino acids. V shed 4 bases and J shed 2 bases, with 14 bases lying between them. The CDR3 DNA follows: TGTGCCAGCAGCTCCACAGGGAAAGTTAACACCGGGGAGCTGTTTTTT. Residues: CASSSTGKVNTGELFF.

The chain couples TRBV5-1 to TRBJ2-3, with D tentatively TRBD2 (6 bases). Germline V gene lookup returns CDR1 SGHRS and CDR2 YFSETQ. V gave up 1 base and J gave up 2 bases, with 11 bases separating them. This CDR3 comprises 15 residues. CDR3 sequence reads: CASSLRTTNTDTQYF. The CDR3 DNA follows: TGCGCCAGCAGCTTGCGGACTACAAACACAGATACGCAGTATTTT.

V gene TRBV12-3 or TRBV12-4 combines with J gene TRBJ2-3; 11 bases map to TRBD2. The CDR3 totals 15 residues. The ends lost 5 bases at V and 1 base at J; junction bases unmatched: 2. The CDR3 region has the DNA TGTGCCAGCAGTCGACTAGCGGGACGCACAGATACGCAGTATTTT. Amino acid sequence: CASSRLAGRTDTQYF.

This sequence joins TRBV3-1 and TRBJ1-5; 8 bases align to TRBD1. The germline CDR1 and CDR2 sequences are LGHDT and YNNKEL (reference sequence). The V gene end was trimmed by 1 base and the J gene end by 3 bases; junction bases not matched to a gene: 8. The CDR3 is 17 residues long. DNA for the CDR3: TGTGCCAGCAGCCAAGGGTACCAGGGGGCGAACAATCAGCCCCAGCATTTT. Its translation: CASSQGYQGANNQPQHF.

This clonotype has a handful of counts. The DNA for the CDR3 is TGTGCCAGCAGCCAATCCCGCGGTGACATGGCCCTGGCCAAAAACATTCAGTACTTC. Translated, it gives CASSQSRGDMALAKNIQYF. The chain recombines TRBV3-1 with TRBJ2-4; D not resolved. Germline V CDR1 and CDR2: LGHDT, YNNKEL (reference sequence). V lost 2 bases and J lost 1, with 21 bases in between. The CDR3 has 19 residues. The full variable domain, in which reference TRBV3-1 and TRBJ2-4 provide the parts outside the CDR3, is DTAVSQTPKYLVTQMGNDKSIKCEQNLGHDTMYWYKQDSKKFLKIMFSYNNKELIINETVPNRFSPKSPDKAHLNLHINSLELGDSAVYFCASSQSRGDMALAKNIQYFGAGTRLSVL.

The chain combines TRBV7-9 with TRBJ2-7; 7 nucleotides align to TRBD2. V lost 5 bases to trimming and J lost 2 bases; unmatched junction nucleotides: 12. The germline CDR1 and CDR2 sequences are SEHNR and FQNEAQ (reference sequence). The CDR3 runs to 16 residues. The CDR3 coding sequence is TGTGCCAGCAGCCCATCACGGGGGAGGGGAACCTACGAGCAGTACTTC. It is translated as CASSPSRGRGTYEQYF.